The rows below give T cell receptor beta chains drawn from one sample of a study of T-cell reconstitution after alpha-beta-depleted transplantation in children. TCRdb re-called the PCR reads with MiXCR, one entry per CDR3 protein. The data contain roughly 340,000 distinct CDR3 sequences, roughly 15% of them singletons. Sample: PBMCs, mostly from graft donor cells, taken 360 days after TCRalphabeta/CD19-depleted stem cell transplant. Receptors originate from a male patient between 2 and 15 years old who had a stem cell transplant for acute lymphoblastic leukemia, so the T cells may come from the graft donor. CDR3s include the opening cysteine and the closing phenylalanine or tryptophan. D genes are given only for firm matches. Expanded clones get a size class; other rows say once, few or many, or leave the size out.

V gene: TRBV5-1; J gene: TRBJ2-7; clone size: few; D gene: -; CDR3 DNA: TGCGCCAGCAGCTTGGGCGTGGACTCCTACGAGCAGTACTTC; CDR3 protein: CASSLGVDSYEQYF
V gene: TRBV5-1; J gene: TRBJ2-1; clone size: -; D gene: -; CDR3 DNA: TGCGCCAGCAGCGGCGGGACGGCATCCTACAATGAGCAGTTCTTC; CDR3 protein: CASSGGTASYNEQFF
V gene: TRBV4-1; J gene: TRBJ2-7; clone size: -; D gene: -; CDR3 DNA: TGCGCCAGCAGCCAGCACGGGGGCTACGAGCAGTACTTC; CDR3 protein: CASSQHGGYEQYF
V gene: TRBV4-2; J gene: TRBJ2-3; clone size: few; D gene: TRBD2; CDR3 DNA: TGTGCCAGCAGCCAAGATTTGGGACTAGCGGGCCTCACAGATACGCAGTATTTT; CDR3 protein: CASSQDLGLAGLTDTQYF
V gene: TRBV29-1; J gene: TRBJ2-7; clone size: few; D gene: TRBD1; CDR3 DNA: TGCAGCGCTTGGACAGGGAGAAGCTACGAGCAGTACTTC; CDR3 protein: CSAWTGRSYEQYF
V gene: TRBV29-1; J gene: TRBJ2-1; clone size: few; D gene: -; CDR3 DNA: TGCAGCGTTGAAGAATGGAGTTTAAGGGAGGCTGTAGCCTACAATGAGCAGTTCTTC; CDR3 protein: CSVEEWSLREAVAYNEQFF
V gene: TRBV4-2; J gene: TRBJ2-7; clone size: few; D gene: -; CDR3 DNA: TGTGCCAGCAGCCAAGATGCAGGACCCTACGAGCAGTACTTC; CDR3 protein: CASSQDAGPYEQYF
V gene: TRBV11-2; J gene: TRBJ2-7; clone size: -; D gene: -; CDR3 DNA: TGTGCCAGCAGCTTAGCGGGGCTAGGCTACGAGCAGTACTTC; CDR3 protein: CASSLAGLGYEQYF
V gene: TRBV24-1; J gene: TRBJ2-3; clone size: many; D gene: -; CDR3 DNA: TGTGCCACCAGTGATACCTGGATGGATACGCAGTATTTT; CDR3 protein: CATSDTWMDTQYF
V gene: TRBV3-1; J gene: TRBJ2-5; clone size: few; D gene: TRBD2; CDR3 DNA: TGTGCCAGCAGCCAATTTATAGCGGGAGGGCCGCGGGAGACCCAGTACTTC; CDR3 protein: CASSQFIAGGPRETQYF
V gene: TRBV7-2; J gene: TRBJ2-2; clone size: once; D gene: TRBD2; CDR3 DNA: TGTGCCAGCAGCCCATCCCCTAGCGGGAAAGGTGGCGGGGAGCTGTTTTTT; CDR3 protein: CASSPSPSGKGGGELFF
V gene: TRBV30; J gene: TRBJ2-2; clone size: few; D gene: TRBD1; CDR3 DNA: TGTGCCTGGAGCACAGGGGGCACCGGGGAGCTGTTTTTT; CDR3 protein: CAWSTGGTGELFF
V gene: TRBV5-6; J gene: TRBJ2-5; clone size: -; D gene: TRBD2; CDR3 DNA: TGTGCCAGCAGCTTAGTAGCGGGAGGCAAAAAAGAGACCCAGTACTTC; CDR3 protein: CASSLVAGGKKETQYF
V gene: TRBV5-1; J gene: TRBJ2-2; clone size: -; D gene: -; CDR3 DNA: TGCGCCAGCAGCTTGCCCGTCTATCAGAACACCGGGGAGCTGTTTTTT; CDR3 protein: CASSLPVYQNTGELFF
V gene: TRBV12-3/TRBV12-4; J gene: TRBJ2-7; clone size: -; D gene: TRBD1; CDR3 DNA: TGTGCCAGCAGTGTATCCGGGACAGGGTCCCCTTACGAGCAGTACTTC; CDR3 protein: CASSVSGTGSPYEQYF
V gene: TRBV3-1; J gene: TRBJ2-3; clone size: -; D gene: TRBD2; CDR3 DNA: TGTGCCAGCAGCCATTTGCTCGGGAGGCGATCAGATACGCAGTATTTT; CDR3 protein: CASSHLLGRRSDTQYF
V gene: TRBV4-1; J gene: TRBJ2-1; clone size: few; D gene: -; CDR3 DNA: TGCGCCAGCAGCCAAGAAGGATGGGCTAGCGCGGCGTTCTTC; CDR3 protein: CASSQEGWASAAFF
V gene: TRBV9; J gene: TRBJ1-4; clone size: -; D gene: -; CDR3 DNA: TGTGCCAGCAGCGTAGCAGGGGCTAATGAAAAACTGTTTTTT; CDR3 protein: CASSVAGANEKLFF
V gene: TRBV21-1; J gene: TRBJ2-1; clone size: once; D gene: -; CDR3 DNA: TGTGCCAGGAGCCCCGTAGCGGGATCGTTCTACAATGAGCAGTTCTTC; CDR3 protein: CARSPVAGSFYNEQFF
V gene: TRBV12-3/TRBV12-4; J gene: TRBJ1-2; clone size: few; D gene: -; CDR3 DNA: TGTGCCAGCAGTTTCCCGACCTTATGGGGCTACACCTTC; CDR3 protein: CASSFPTLWGYTF
V gene: TRBV12-3/TRBV12-4; J gene: TRBJ2-1; clone size: few; D gene: TRBD2; CDR3 DNA: TGTGCCAGCAGTCCCGGGGGGGTCCCGGGGTTCGTGTCTTTTGAGCAGTTCTTC; CDR3 protein: CASSPGGVPGFVSFEQFF
V gene: TRBV7-3; J gene: TRBJ2-2; clone size: -; D gene: TRBD1; CDR3 DNA: TGTGCCAGCAGCTTAACGTCCCTAGGACAGGGATTGAACACCGGGGAGCTGTTTTTT; CDR3 protein: CASSLTSLGQGLNTGELFF
V gene: TRBV14; J gene: TRBJ2-5; clone size: -; D gene: -; CDR3 DNA: TGTGCCAGCAGCCAACTACGGACAGCCCTGGAGACCCAGTACTTC; CDR3 protein: CASSQLRTALETQYF
V gene: TRBV20-1; J gene: TRBJ2-5; clone size: -; D gene: -; CDR3 DNA: TGCAGTGCTAGAGATCTTGGTACTAGACACCAAGAGACCCAGTACTTC; CDR3 protein: CSARDLGTRHQETQYF
V gene: TRBV7-2; J gene: TRBJ2-3; clone size: -; D gene: TRBD2; CDR3 DNA: TGTGCCAGCAGCCTAATAAGCGGGATTCAAGCAGATACGCAGTATTTT; CDR3 protein: CASSLISGIQADTQYF
V gene: TRBV28; J gene: TRBJ2-6; clone size: -; D gene: -; CDR3 DNA: TGTGCCAGCAGTTTATCGACGGGGGGCTTTGGGGCCAACGTCCTGACTTTC; CDR3 protein: CASSLSTGGFGANVLTF
V gene: TRBV29-1; J gene: TRBJ2-5; clone size: few; D gene: -; CDR3 DNA: TGCAGCGTTGACAGACTGGAAGAGACCCAGTACTTC; CDR3 protein: CSVDRLEETQYF
V gene: TRBV25-1; J gene: TRBJ2-4; clone size: -; D gene: -; CDR3 DNA: TGTGCCAGCAGTGAACAAGGGGAGGACATTCAGTACTTC; CDR3 protein: CASSEQGEDIQYF
V gene: TRBV2; J gene: TRBJ2-3; clone size: few; D gene: TRBD2; CDR3 DNA: TGTGCCAGCAGTGAGAGGACTAGCGTCACAGATACGCAGTATTTT; CDR3 protein: CASSERTSVTDTQYF